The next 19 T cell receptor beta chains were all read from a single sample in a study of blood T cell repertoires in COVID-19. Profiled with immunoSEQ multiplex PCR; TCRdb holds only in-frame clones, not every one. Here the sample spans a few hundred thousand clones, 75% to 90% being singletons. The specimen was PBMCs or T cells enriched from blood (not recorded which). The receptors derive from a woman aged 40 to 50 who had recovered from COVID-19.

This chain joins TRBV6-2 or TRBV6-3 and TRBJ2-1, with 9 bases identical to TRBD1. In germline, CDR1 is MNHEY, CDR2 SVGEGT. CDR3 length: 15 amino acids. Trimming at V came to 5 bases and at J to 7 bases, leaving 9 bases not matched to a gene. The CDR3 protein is CASSIPGQGRNEQFF. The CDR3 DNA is TGTGCCAGCAGTATTCCGGGACAGGGAAGGAATGAGCAGTTCTTC.

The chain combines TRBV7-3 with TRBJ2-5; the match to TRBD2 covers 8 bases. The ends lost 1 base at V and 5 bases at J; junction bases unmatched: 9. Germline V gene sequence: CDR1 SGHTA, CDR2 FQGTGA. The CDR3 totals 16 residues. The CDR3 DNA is TGTGCCAGCAGCTTAAGACCCTCTAGCGGGCGGGAGACCCAGTACTTC. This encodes CASSLRPSSGRETQYF. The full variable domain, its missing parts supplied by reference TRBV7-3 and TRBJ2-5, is GAGVSQTPSNKVTEKGKYVELRCDPISGHTALYWYRQSLGQGPEFLIYFQGTGAADDSGLPNDRFFAVRPEGSVSTLKIQRTERGDSAVYLCASSLRPSSGRETQYFGPGTRLLVL.

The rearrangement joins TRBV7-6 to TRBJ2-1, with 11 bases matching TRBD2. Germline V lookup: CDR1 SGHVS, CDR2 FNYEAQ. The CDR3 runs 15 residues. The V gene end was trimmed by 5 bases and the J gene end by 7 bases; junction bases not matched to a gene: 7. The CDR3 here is CASSISGGAVNEQFF. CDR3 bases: TGTGCCAGCAGCATTAGCGGGGGGGCCGTAAATGAGCAGTTCTTC.

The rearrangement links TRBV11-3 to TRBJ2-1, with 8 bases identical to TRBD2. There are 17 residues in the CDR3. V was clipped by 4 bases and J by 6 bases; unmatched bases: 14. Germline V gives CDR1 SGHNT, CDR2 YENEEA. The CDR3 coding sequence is TGTGCCAGCAGCTCCCGAGAGGCTAGCGGGCCCCTCAATGAGCAGTTCTTC. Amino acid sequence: CASSSREASGPLNEQFF.

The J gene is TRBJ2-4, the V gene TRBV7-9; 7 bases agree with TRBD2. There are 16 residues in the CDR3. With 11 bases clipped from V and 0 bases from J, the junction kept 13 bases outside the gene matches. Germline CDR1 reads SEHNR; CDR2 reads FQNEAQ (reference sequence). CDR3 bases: TGTGCCGGGCAATCTAGCGGAAACTTAGCCAAAAACATTCAGTACTTC. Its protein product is CAGQSSGNLAKNIQYF. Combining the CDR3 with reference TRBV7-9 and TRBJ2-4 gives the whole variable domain DTGVSQNPRHKITKRGQNVTFRCDPISEHNRLYWYRQTLGQGPEFLTYFQNEAQLEKSRLLSDRFSAERPKGSFSTLEIQRTEQGDSAMYLCAGQSSGNLAKNIQYFGAGTRLSVL.

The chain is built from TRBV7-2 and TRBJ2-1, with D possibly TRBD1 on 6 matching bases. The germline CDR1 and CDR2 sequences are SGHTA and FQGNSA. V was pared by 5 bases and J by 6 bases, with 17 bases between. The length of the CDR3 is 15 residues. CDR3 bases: TGTGCCAGCAGCAGAGACAGGCGGCAAAGCAATGAGCAGTTCTTC. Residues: CASSRDRRQSNEQFF. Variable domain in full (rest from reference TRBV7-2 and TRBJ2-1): GAGVSQSPSNKVTEKGKDVELRCDPISGHTALYWYRQSLGQGLEFLIYFQGNSAPDKSGLPSDRFSAERTGGSVSTLTIQRTQQEDSAVYLCASSRDRRQSNEQFFGPGTRLTVL.

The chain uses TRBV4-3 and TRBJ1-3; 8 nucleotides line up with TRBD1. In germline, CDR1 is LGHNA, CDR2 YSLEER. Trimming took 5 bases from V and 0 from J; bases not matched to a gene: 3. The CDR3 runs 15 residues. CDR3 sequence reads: CASSSDRDSGNTIYF. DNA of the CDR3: TGCGCCAGCAGCTCGGACAGGGACTCTGGAAACACCATATATTTT.

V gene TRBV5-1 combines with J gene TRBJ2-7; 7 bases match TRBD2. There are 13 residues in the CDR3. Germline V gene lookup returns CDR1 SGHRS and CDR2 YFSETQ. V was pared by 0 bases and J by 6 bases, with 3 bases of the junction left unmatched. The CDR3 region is CASSLGGGIEQYF. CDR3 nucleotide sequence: TGCGCCAGCAGCTTGGGGGGAGGGATCGAGCAGTACTTC. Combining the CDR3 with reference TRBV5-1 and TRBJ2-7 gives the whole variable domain KAGVTQTPRYLIKTRGQQVTLSCSPISGHRSVSWYQQTPGQGLQFLFEYFSETQRNKGNFPGRFSGRQFSNSRSEMNVSTLELGDSALYLCASSLGGGIEQYFGPGTRLTVT.

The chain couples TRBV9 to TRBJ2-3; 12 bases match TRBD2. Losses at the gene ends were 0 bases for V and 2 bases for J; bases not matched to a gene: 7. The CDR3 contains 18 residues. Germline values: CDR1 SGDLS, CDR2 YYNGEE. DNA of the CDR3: TGTGCCAGCAGCGTAGGGACTAGCGGGGAACTTACCACAGATACGCAGTATTTT. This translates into CASSVGTSGELTTDTQYF.

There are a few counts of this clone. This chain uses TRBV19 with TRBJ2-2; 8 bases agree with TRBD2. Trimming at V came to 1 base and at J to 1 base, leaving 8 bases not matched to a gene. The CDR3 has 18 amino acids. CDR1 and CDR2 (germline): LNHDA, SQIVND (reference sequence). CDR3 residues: CASSIVRLAGRNTGELFF. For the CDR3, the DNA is TGTGCCAGTAGTATAGTGCGGCTAGCGGGTCGGAACACCGGGGAGCTGTTTTTT. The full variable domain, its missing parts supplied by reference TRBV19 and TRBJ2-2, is DGGITQSPKYLFRKEGQNVTLSCEQNLNHDAMYWYRQDPGQGLRLIYYSQIVNDFQKGDIAEGYSVSREKKESFPLTVTSAQKNPTAFYLCASSIVRLAGRNTGELFFGEGSRLTVL.

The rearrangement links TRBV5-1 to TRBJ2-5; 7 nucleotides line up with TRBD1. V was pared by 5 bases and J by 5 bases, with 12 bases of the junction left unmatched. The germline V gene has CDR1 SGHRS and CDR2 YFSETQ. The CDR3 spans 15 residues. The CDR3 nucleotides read TGCGCCAGCAGGCCAGTAACAGGGGAACGGGAGACCCAGTACTTC. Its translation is CASRPVTGERETQYF.

CDR3 nucleotides: TGTGCCAGCAGTTCTAGCGGGGGCCCTCGTTACGAGCAGTACTTC. Amino acids: CASSSSGGPRYEQYF. The chain uses TRBV28 and TRBJ2-7; 10 bases are shared with TRBD2. The V segment lost 4 bases and the J segment 4 bases; nucleotides outside the gene matches: 7. The CDR3 runs 15 residues. Germline V gene data show CDR1 as MDHEN and CDR2 as SYDVKM. Drawing the rest from reference TRBV28 and TRBJ2-7, the complete variable domain is DVKVTQSSRYLVKRTGEKVFLECVQDMDHENMFWYRQDPGLGLRLIYFSYDVKMKEKGDIPEGYSVSREKKERFSLILESASTNQTSMYLCASSSSGGPRYEQYFGPGTRLTVT.

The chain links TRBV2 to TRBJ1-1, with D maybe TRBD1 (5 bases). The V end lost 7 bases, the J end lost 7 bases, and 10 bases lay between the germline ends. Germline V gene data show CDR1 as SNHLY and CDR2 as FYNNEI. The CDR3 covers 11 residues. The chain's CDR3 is CASTGGGEAFF. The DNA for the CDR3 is TGTGCCAGCACGGGGGGTGGTGAAGCTTTCTTT.

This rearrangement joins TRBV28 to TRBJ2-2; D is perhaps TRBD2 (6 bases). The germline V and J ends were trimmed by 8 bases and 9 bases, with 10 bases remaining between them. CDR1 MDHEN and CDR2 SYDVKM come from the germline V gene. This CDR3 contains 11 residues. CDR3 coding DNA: TGTGCCAGCCAAGGAGGGAGGGAGCTGTTTTTT. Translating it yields CASQGGRELFF.

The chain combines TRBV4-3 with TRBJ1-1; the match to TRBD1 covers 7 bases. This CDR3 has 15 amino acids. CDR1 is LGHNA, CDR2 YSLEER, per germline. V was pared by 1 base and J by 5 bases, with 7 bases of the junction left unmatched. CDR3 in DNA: TGCGCCAGCAGCCAAGTACCACAGGGGTTGACTGAAGCTTTCTTT. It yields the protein CASSQVPQGLTEAFF.

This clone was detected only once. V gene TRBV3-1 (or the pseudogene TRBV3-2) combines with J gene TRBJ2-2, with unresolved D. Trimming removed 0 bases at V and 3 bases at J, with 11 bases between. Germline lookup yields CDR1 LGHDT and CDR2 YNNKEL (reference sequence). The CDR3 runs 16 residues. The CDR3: CASSQELGTDTGELFF. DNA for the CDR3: TGTGCCAGCAGCCAAGAACTGGGCACCGACACCGGGGAGCTGTTTTTT.

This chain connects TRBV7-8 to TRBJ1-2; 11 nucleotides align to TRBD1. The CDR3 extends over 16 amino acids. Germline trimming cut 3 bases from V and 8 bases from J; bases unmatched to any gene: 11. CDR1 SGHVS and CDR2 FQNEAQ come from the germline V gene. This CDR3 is CASSFFEDRGRVGYTF. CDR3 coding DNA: TGTGCCAGCAGCTTTTTCGAGGACAGGGGGCGAGTAGGCTACACCTTC. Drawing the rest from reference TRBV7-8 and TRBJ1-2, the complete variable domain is GAGVSQSPRYKVAKRGQDVALRCDPISGHVSLFWYQQALGQGPEFLTYFQNEAQLDKSGLPSDRFFAERPEGSVSTLKIQRTQQEDSAVYLCASSFFEDRGRVGYTFGSGTRLTVV.

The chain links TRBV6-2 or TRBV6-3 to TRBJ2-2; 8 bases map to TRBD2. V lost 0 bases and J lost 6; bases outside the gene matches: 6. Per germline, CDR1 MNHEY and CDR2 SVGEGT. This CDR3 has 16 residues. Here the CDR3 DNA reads TGTGCCAGCAGTTACTCGAGGCTAGCGGGTTCCGGGGAGCTGTTTTTT. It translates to CASSYSRLAGSGELFF.

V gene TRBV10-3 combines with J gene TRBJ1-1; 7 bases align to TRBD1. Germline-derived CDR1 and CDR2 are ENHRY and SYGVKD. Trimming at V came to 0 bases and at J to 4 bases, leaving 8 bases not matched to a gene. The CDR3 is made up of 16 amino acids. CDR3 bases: TGTGCCATCAGTGAGTCCCCTCTAGGGGGCTCCACTGAAGCTTTCTTT. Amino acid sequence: CAISESPLGGSTEAFF.